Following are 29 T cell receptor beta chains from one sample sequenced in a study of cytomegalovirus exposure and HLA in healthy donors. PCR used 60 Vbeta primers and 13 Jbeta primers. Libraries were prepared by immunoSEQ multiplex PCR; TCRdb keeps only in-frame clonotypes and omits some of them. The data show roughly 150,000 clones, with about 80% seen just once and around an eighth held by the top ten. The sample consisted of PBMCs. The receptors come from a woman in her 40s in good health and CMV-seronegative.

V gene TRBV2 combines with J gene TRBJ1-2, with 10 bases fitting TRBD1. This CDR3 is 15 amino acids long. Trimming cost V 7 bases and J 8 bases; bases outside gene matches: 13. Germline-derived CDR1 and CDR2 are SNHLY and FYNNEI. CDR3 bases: TGTGCCAGCAATCCACTGGACAGGGGGAATCAAGGCTACACCTTC. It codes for CASNPLDRGNQGYTF.

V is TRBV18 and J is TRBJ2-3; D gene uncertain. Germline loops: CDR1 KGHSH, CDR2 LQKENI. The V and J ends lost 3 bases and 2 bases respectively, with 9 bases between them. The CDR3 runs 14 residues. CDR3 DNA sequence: TGTGCCAGCTCACCCTACGGAGCCACAGATACGCAGTATTTT. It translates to CASSPYGATDTQYF.

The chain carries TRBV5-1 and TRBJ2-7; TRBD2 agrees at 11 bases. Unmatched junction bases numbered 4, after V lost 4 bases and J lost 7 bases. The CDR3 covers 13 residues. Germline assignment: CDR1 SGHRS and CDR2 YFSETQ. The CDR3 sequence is CASSPRLAGEQYF. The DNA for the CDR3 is TGCGCCAGCAGCCCAAGACTAGCGGGGGAGCAGTACTTC. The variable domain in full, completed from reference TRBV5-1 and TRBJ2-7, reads KAGVTQTPRYLIKTRGQQVTLSCSPISGHRSVSWYQQTPGQGLQFLFEYFSETQRNKGNFPGRFSGRQFSNSRSEMNVSTLELGDSALYLCASSPRLAGEQYFGPGTRLTVT.

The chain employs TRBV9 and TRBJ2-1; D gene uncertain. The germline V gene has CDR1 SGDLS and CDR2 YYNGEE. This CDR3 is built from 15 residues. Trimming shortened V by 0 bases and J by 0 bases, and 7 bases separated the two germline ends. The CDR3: CASSVDSGSYNEQFF. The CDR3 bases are TGTGCCAGCAGCGTAGATTCCGGCTCCTACAATGAGCAGTTCTTC.

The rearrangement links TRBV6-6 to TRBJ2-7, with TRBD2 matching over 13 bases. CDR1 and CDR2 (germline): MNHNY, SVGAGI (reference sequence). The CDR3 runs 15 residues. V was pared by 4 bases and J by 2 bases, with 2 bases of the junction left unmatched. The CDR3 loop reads CASSLGLAGPYEQYF. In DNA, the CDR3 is TGTGCCAGCAGTTTGGGACTAGCGGGACCCTACGAGCAGTACTTC.

In nucleotides, the CDR3 is TGCGCCAGCAGCCAGTTCAGAAACACTGAAGCTTTCTTT. This codes for CASSQFRNTEAFF. The rearrangement joins TRBV4-1 to TRBJ1-1; D call uncertain. This CDR3 is 13 amino acids long. The germline V gene has CDR1 MGHRA and CDR2 YSYEKL. V was cut by 3 bases and J by 2 bases, with 7 bases left in between.

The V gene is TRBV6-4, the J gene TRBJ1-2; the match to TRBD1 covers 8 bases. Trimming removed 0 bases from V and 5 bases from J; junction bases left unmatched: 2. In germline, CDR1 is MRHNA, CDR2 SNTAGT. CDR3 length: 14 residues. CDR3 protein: CASSDSTGGYGYTF. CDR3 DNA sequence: TGTGCCAGCAGTGACTCTACAGGGGGATATGGCTACACCTTC.

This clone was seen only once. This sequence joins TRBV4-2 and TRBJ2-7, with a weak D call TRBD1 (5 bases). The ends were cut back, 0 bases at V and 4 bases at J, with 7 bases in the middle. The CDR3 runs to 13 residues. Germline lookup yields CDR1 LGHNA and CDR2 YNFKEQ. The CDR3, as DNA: TGTGCCAGCAGCCAAGATCGACAGTACGAGCAGTACTTC. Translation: CASSQDRQYEQYF.

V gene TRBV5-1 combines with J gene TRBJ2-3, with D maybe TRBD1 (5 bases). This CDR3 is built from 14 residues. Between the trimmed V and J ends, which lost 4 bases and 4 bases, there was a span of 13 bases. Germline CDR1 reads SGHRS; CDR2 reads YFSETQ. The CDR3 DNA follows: TGCGCCAGCAGCCTGGGGCCCCAGTCAGATACGCAGTATTTT. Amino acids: CASSLGPQSDTQYF.

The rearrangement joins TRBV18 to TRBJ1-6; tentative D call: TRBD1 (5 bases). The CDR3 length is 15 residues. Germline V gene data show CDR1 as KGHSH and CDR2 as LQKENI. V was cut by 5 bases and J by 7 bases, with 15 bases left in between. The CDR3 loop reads CASSTGEGFNSPLHF. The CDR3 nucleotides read TGTGCCAGCTCAACGGGGGAGGGATTCAATTCACCCCTCCACTTT.

The CDR3 DNA follows: TGTGCCAGCAGCTTCAACTCTGGGGCCAACGTCCTGACTTTC. Residues: CASSFNSGANVLTF. This chain connects TRBV11-2 to TRBJ2-6; the D is unclear. The CDR3 loop spans 14 amino acids. Trimming cost V 3 bases and J 0 bases, with 3 bases left between them. From germline, CDR1 is SGHAT and CDR2 FQNNGV.

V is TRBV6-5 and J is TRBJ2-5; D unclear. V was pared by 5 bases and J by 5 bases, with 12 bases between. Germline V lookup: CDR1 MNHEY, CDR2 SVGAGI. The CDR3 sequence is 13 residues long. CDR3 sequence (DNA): TGTGCCAGCAGTGCCACTCCTAGGGAGACCCAGTACTTC. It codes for CASSATPRETQYF.

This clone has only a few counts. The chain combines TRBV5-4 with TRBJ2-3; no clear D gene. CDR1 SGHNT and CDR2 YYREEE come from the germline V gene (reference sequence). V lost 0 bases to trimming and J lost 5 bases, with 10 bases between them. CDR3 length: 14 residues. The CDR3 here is CASSLEPREDTQYF. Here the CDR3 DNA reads TGTGCCAGCAGCTTGGAGCCCCGAGAAGATACGCAGTATTTT.

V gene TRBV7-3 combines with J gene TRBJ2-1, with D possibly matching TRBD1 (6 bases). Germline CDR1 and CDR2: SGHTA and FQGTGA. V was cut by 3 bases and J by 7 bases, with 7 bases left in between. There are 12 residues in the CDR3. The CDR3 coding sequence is TGTGCCAGCAGCTTCAGGGGTAATGAGCAGTTCTTC. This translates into CASSFRGNEQFF.

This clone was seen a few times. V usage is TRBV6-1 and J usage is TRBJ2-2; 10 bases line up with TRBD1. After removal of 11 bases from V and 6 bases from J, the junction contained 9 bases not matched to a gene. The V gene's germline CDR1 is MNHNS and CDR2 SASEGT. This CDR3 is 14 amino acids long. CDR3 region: CAGTGTGEAGELFF. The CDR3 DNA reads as TGTGCCGGGACCGGGACAGGGGAAGCCGGGGAGCTGTTTTTT.

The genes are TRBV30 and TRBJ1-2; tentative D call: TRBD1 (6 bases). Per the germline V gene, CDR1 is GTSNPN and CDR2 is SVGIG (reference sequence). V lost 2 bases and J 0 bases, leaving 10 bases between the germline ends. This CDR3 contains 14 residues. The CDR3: CAWSRAGANYGYTF. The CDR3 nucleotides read TGTGCCTGGAGTAGGGCAGGGGCTAACTATGGCTACACCTTC.

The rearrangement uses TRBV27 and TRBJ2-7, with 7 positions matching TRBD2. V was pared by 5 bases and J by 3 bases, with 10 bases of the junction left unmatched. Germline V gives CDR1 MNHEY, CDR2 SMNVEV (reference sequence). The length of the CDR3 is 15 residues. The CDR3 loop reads CASSPPGLLFYEQYF. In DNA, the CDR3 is TGTGCCAGCAGTCCGCCGGGACTACTCTTCTACGAGCAGTACTTC.

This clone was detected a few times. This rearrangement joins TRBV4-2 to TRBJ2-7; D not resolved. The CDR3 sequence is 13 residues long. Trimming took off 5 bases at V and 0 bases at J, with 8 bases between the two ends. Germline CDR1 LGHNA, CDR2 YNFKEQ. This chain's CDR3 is CASSSGSSYEQYF. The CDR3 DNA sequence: TGTGCCAGCAGCTCCGGGTCCTCCTACGAGCAGTACTTC.

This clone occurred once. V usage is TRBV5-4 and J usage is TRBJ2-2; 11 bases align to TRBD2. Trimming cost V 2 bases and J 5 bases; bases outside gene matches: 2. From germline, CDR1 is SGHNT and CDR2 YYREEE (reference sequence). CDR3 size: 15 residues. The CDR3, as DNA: TGTGCCAGCAGCTTCCTAGCGGGGGGAACCGGGGAGCTGTTTTTT. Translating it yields CASSFLAGGTGELFF.

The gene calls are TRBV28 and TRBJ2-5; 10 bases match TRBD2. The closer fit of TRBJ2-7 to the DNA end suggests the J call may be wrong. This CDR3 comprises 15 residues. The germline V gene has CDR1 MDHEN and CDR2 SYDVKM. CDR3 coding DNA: TGTGCCAGCAGTTTGGGACTAGCGACTACCTACGAGCAGTACTTC. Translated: CASSLGLATTYEQYF.

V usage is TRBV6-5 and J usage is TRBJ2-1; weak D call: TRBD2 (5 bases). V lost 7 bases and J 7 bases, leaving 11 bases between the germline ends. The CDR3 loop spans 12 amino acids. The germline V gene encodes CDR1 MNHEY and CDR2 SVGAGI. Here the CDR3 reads CASKSTGNEQFF. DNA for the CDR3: TGTGCCAGCAAGTCCACGGGAAATGAGCAGTTCTTC.

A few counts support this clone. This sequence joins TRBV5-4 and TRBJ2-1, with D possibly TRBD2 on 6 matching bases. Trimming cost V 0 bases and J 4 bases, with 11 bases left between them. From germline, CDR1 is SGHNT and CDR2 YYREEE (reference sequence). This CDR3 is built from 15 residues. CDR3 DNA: TGTGCCAGCAGCTTGGAGGGCGGGACGTACAATGAGCAGTTCTTC. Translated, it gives CASSLEGGTYNEQFF.

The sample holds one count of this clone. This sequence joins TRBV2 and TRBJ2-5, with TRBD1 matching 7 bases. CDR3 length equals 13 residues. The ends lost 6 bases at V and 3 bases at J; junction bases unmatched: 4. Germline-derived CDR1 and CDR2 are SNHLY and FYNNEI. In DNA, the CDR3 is TGTGCCAGCAGGAGACAGGGTAAAGAGACCCAGTACTTC. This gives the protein CASRRQGKETQYF.

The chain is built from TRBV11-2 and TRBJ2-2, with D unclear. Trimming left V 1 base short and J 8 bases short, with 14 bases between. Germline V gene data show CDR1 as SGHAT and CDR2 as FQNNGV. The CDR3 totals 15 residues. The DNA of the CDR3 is TGTGCCAGCAGCTTAGTGAGGATGGCGTCGGGGGAGCTGTTTTTT. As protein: CASSLVRMASGELFF.

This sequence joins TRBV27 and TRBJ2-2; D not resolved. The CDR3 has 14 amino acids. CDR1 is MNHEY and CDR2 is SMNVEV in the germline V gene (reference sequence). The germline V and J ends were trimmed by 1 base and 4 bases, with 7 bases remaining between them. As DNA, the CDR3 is TGTGCCAGCAGTTTATTAGATTCCACCGGGGAGCTGTTTTTT. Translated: CASSLLDSTGELFF.

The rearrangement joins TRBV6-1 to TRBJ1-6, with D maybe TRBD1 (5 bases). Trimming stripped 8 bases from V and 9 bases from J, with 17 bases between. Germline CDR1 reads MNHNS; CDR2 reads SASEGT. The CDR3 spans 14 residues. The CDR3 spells CASDGGYGTSPLHF. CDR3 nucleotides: TGTGCCAGCGACGGGGGATACGGTACTTCACCCCTCCACTTT.

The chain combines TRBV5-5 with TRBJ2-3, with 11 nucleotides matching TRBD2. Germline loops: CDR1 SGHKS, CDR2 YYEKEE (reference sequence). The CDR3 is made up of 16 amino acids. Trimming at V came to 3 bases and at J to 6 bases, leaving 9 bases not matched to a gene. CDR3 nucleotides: TGTGCCAGCAGCTACTACACTAGCGGGAGTGGGGATACGCAGTATTTT. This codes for CASSYYTSGSGDTQYF.

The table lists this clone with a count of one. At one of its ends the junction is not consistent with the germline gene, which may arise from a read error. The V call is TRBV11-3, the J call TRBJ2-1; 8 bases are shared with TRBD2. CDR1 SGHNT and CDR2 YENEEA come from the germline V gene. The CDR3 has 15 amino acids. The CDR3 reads CANSLHGGAYNEQFF. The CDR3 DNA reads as TGTGCCAACAGCTTACACGGGGGGGCCTACAATGAGCAGTTCTTC.

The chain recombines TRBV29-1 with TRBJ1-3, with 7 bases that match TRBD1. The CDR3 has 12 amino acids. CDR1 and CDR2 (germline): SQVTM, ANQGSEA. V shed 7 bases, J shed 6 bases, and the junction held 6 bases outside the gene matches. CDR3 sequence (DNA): TGCAGCGCAAGCAGGGGGGCAAACACCATATATTTT. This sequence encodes CSASRGANTIYF.